These 20 T cell receptor beta chains were sequenced from one sample in a study of radiation and T cells in renal cell carcinoma. Method: immunoSEQ multiplex PCR; TCRdb's copy keeps in-frame clones and lacks some. The sample carries just over 95,000 clones, approximately 86% recorded once. Time point of the sample: baseline pretreatment blood. Documented treatment: 15 Gy SBRT to primary tumor, nephrectomy 4 weeks later. The source was blood, collected from a patient whose treatment included radiotherapy and nephrectomy. The receptors come from a man aged 50-59 years with renal cell carcinoma.

The CDR3 loop reads CASSVVGYREETQYF. CDR3 sequence (DNA): TGTGCCAGCAGCGTAGTCGGTTACAGGGAGGAGACCCAGTACTTC. The V gene is TRBV9, the J gene TRBJ2-5, with D possibly TRBD1 on 6 matching bases. The ends were cut back, 0 bases at V and 5 bases at J, with 14 bases in the middle. The CDR3 sequence is 15 residues long. Germline lookup yields CDR1 SGDLS and CDR2 YYNGEE.

CDR3 residues: CASSLKGEWNTEAFF. CDR3 DNA: TGTGCCAGCAGTTTAAAGGGGGAATGGAACACTGAAGCTTTCTTT. The gene calls are TRBV27 and TRBJ1-1; possibly TRBD1 for D (6 bases). V was shortened by 2 bases and J by 1 base, with 11 bases between the two germline ends. Germline CDR1 MNHEY, CDR2 SMNVEV (reference sequence). CDR3 length: 15 amino acids.

There are a few counts of this clone. The chain has TRBV6-5 and TRBJ2-5, with TRBD2 identical over 9 bases. From germline, CDR1 is MNHEY and CDR2 SVGAGI. Trimming cost V 10 bases and J 4 bases; bases outside gene matches: 10. This CDR3 comprises 14 residues. CDR3 loop: CATMIAGARETQYF. The CDR3 DNA follows: TGTGCCACCATGATAGCGGGGGCGAGAGAGACCCAGTACTTC.

The gene calls are TRBV18 and TRBJ2-5, with D perhaps matching TRBD1 (5 bases). V lost 2 bases and J 2 bases, leaving 9 bases between the germline ends. The CDR3 is 14 amino acids. Germline V gives CDR1 KGHSH, CDR2 LQKENI. The CDR3, as DNA: TGTGCCAGCTCACCAGCACAGGCACAAGAGACCCAGTACTTC. It translates to CASSPAQAQETQYF.

The chain is built from TRBV25-1 and TRBJ2-3; possible D gene TRBD2, 6 bases. Germline V CDR1 and CDR2: MGHDK, SYGVNS. Trimming took off 2 bases at V and 6 bases at J, with 18 bases between the two ends. The CDR3 is 16 residues long. Here the CDR3 DNA reads TGTGCCAGCAGTGAAGCCCGGGGAGGCCCCCGGGATACGCAGTATTTT. Amino acid sequence: CASSEARGGPRDTQYF.

This CDR3 is CASSWTADYEQYF. Here the CDR3 DNA reads TGCGCCAGCAGCTGGACTGCGGACTACGAGCAGTACTTC. The chain joins TRBV5-1 to TRBJ2-7; tentative D call: TRBD2 (5 bases). Between the trimmed V and J ends, which lost 3 bases and 3 bases, there was a span of 10 bases. In germline, CDR1 is SGHRS, CDR2 YFSETQ. This CDR3 has 13 amino acids.

This clone was picked up one time. This chain links TRBV5-1 with TRBJ2-1; D might be TRBD1 or TRBD2, each matching 5 bases. CDR1 is SGHRS, CDR2 YFSETQ, per germline. V dropped 4 bases and J dropped 6 bases, with 14 bases sitting between them. The CDR3 consists of 14 residues. CDR3 protein: CASSGTQSVNEQFF. The CDR3 DNA sequence: TGCGCCAGCAGCGGGACGCAATCCGTCAATGAGCAGTTCTTC.

There are a few counts of this clone. CDR3 bases: TGCAGCGTTGAAGATTCCGGGGCCCTAATGACTGAAGCTTTCTTT. This codes for CSVEDSGALMTEAFF. This chain uses TRBV29-1 with TRBJ1-1; D is perhaps TRBD1 (5 bases). In germline, CDR1 is SQVTM, CDR2 ANQGSEA. Trimming pared 0 bases from V and 5 bases from J, leaving 16 bases between. The CDR3 sequence is 15 residues long.

The genes are TRBV30 and TRBJ1-4; D call uncertain. In germline, CDR1 is GTSNPN, CDR2 SVGIG (reference sequence). The V end was cut by 3 bases, the J end by 7 bases, with 18 bases between. CDR3 size: 15 residues. The CDR3 region has the DNA TGTGCCTGGAGCGGCCCCGAGTTTCCGCGTGAAAAACTGTTTTTT. It yields the protein CAWSGPEFPREKLFF.

The CDR3 bases are TGTGCCAGCAGCGATCCCACGACAGGGCACCAAGAGACCCAGTACTTC. This gives the protein CASSDPTTGHQETQYF. The chain joins TRBV5-4 to TRBJ2-5, with 7 nucleotides matching TRBD1. The CDR3 contains 16 residues. CDR1 is SGHNT and CDR2 is YYREEE in the germline V gene (reference sequence). The trim removed 4 bases at V and 0 bases at J, leaving 9 bases unmatched. Full variable domain (rest looked up from reference TRBV5-4 and TRBJ2-5): ETGVTQSPTHLIKTRGQQVTLRCSSQSGHNTVSWYQQALGQGPQFIFQYYREEENGRGNFPPRFSGLQFPNYSSELNVNALELDDSALYLCASSDPTTGHQETQYFGPGTRLLVL.

The genes are TRBV19 and TRBJ2-5; 8 nucleotides agree with TRBD1. The CDR3 is 20 amino acids. CDR1 and CDR2 (germline): LNHDA, SQIVND (reference sequence). The J segment lost 5 bases and the V segment lost 5 bases, leaving 25 bases of the junction unmatched. This CDR3 reads CASSGLTMHDRTGLRETQYF. The CDR3 DNA reads TGTGCCAGTAGTGGCCTAACCATGCACGACAGGACAGGGCTCCGCGAGACCCAGTACTTC.

This clone turned up a few times. The chain uses TRBV4-3 and TRBJ2-5; 8 nucleotides line up with TRBD2. Germline V CDR1 and CDR2: LGHNA, YSLEER. V was clipped by 1 base and J by 3 bases; unmatched bases: 4. This CDR3 comprises 15 residues. The CDR3 protein is CASSQVGAGEETQYF. The CDR3 DNA follows: TGCGCCAGCAGCCAAGTAGGAGCGGGGGAAGAGACCCAGTACTTC.

This clone occurred once. One end of the junction varies from germline; a read error may be responsible. The chain couples TRBV9 to TRBJ1-1; 9 bases align to TRBD1. This CDR3 is 16 amino acids long. The germline V gene has CDR1 SGDLS and CDR2 YYNGEE. The CDR3 reads CASSVDHPGQGEPGDF. The CDR3 bases are TGTGCCAGCAGCGTAGACCACCCGGGACAGGGTGAACCGGGGGATTTT.

This clone was recorded a few times. V and J are TRBV19 and TRBJ1-5; D gene unclear. V shed 5 bases and J shed 5 bases, with 10 bases lying between them. CDR3 size: 13 residues. In germline, CDR1 is LNHDA, CDR2 SQIVND (reference sequence). The CDR3 coding sequence is TGTGCCAGTAGTTTTCCCCCATATCAGCCCCAGCATTTT. It specifies CASSFPPYQPQHF.

The chain recombines TRBV10-3 with TRBJ1-1, with 8 bases identical to TRBD1. The ends lost 2 bases at V and 9 bases at J; junction bases unmatched: 5. Germline CDR1 ENHRY, CDR2 SYGVKD. The CDR3 has 13 amino acids. CDR3 in amino acids: CAISEGTGHQAFF. CDR3 nucleotide sequence: TGTGCCATCAGTGAGGGGACAGGCCATCAAGCTTTCTTT.

The chain uses TRBV4-1 and TRBJ2-3, with D possibly TRBD2 on 6 matching bases. CDR1 is MGHRA and CDR2 is YSYEKL in the germline V gene. Trimming cost V 2 bases and J 4 bases, with 19 bases left between them. The CDR3 loop spans 17 amino acids. The CDR3 DNA reads TGCGCCAGCAGCCAAAGGCCGCTAGCGCCTTTCGCAGATACGCAGTATTTT. It codes for CASSQRPLAPFADTQYF.

The chain uses TRBV18 and TRBJ1-1; D is unclear. There are 12 residues in the CDR3. In germline, CDR1 is KGHSH, CDR2 LQKENI. The germline V and J ends were trimmed by 3 bases and 8 bases, with 10 bases remaining between them. The DNA for the CDR3 is TGTGCCAGCTCACCCTTGAGCGACGAAGCTTTCTTT. This sequence encodes CASSPLSDEAFF.

The CDR3 DNA follows: TGTGCCAGCAGTGAAGGGGAGGACAGGGCTGGGCAGTACTTC. Residues: CASSEGEDRAGQYF. The rearrangement links TRBV25-1 to TRBJ2-7, with TRBD1 matching over 8 bases. J was trimmed by 9 bases and V by 2 bases; bases with no gene match: 9. The CDR3 runs to 14 residues. The germline V gene encodes CDR1 MGHDK and CDR2 SYGVNS.

CDR3 loop: CASRERDRLNTEAFF. CDR3 DNA sequence: TGTGCCAGTAGGGAACGGGACAGACTGAACACTGAAGCTTTCTTT. The chain carries TRBV19 and TRBJ1-1, with 7 bases fitting TRBD1. The V gene end was trimmed by 6 bases and the J gene end by 0 bases; junction bases not matched to a gene: 7. The CDR3 has 15 residues. Germline V gene sequence: CDR1 LNHDA, CDR2 SQIVND (reference sequence).

The chain carries TRBV6-5 and TRBJ1-5; no firm D call. The V end was cut by 6 bases, the J end by 5 bases, with 11 bases between. The CDR3 covers 13 residues. Germline-derived CDR1 and CDR2 are MNHEY and SVGAGI. CDR3 DNA sequence: TGTGCCAGCAGACAGAGTAGTCATCAGCCCCAGCATTTT. Translation gives CASRQSSHQPQHF.